This is a list of T cell receptor beta chains from one sample in a study of shared clonotypes between healthy human individuals. Method: immunoSEQ multiplex PCR; TCRdb's copy keeps in-frame clones and lacks some. In the table there are approximately 1.9 million clones, approximately 92% of which are singletons. Sequencing was carried out using naive CD8+ T cells from PBMCs. These receptors were taken from a young man in good health. Some clones in this sample may be carry-over from other donors' samples. Each CDR3 is given with its conserved first and last residue. D genes are given only for firm matches.

D gene	V gene	CDR3 protein
TRBD2	TRBV2	CASTASGRTDTQYF
TRBD1	TRBV29-1	CSVDGGQAEGEYF
.	TRBV5-1	CASSLLDF
TRBD2	TRBV27	CASARLAGVVLTIYEQYF
.	TRBV11-2	CASSLSLGQNDEQYF
.	TRBV5-1	CASSLTGSGNTIYF
.	TRBV7-2	CASSLAGVRYSYEQYF
TRBD1	TRBV2	CASSEEGQGKNIQYF
TRBD2	TRBV19	CASSIPPGLAGGRTDTQYF
TRBD1	TRBV15	CATSRDGTGGQPQHF
.	TRBV5-8	CASSSSIRDEKLFF
TRBD2	TRBV10-3	CAISEHPASGSGDTQYF
.	TRBV13	CASSLANEQFF
.	TRBV29-1	CSVVGHQSSYEQYF
.	TRBV4-2	CASSHLLLRSLSDTGELFF
.	TRBV6-6	CASSYSDTFYEQYF
.	TRBV5-1	CASSLDREGNTEAFF
TRBD1	TRBV25-1	CASLGQEGYTF
.	TRBV9	CASSNNMASSTDTQYF
.	TRBV9	CASSVGRASYNEQFF
.	TRBV10-2	CASSMELTYEQYF
TRBD2	TRBV5-6	CASSGIFSGSPSYEQYF
TRBD2	TRBV7-9	CASSFPLADTGELFF
.	TRBV9	CASSLGGVMNTEAFF
TRBD2	TRBV11-2	CASSYSGRRDEQFF
TRBD1	TRBV29-1	CSVTGQGGEQYF
.	TRBV6-5	CASSYAGFYEQYF
.	TRBV27	CASSLEVNSYEQYF
TRBD1	TRBV19	CASSTEDRAGGYGYTF
.	TRBV6-1	CASSGRTIRNTIYF
TRBD1	TRBV10-3	CAISEGQGANTEAFF
.	TRBV6-5	CASSYSWEGSTEAFF
TRBD1	TRBV25-1	CASRGTASYEQYF
.	TRBV27	CASSLIGALAKNIQYF
.	TRBV7-9	CASSPPELFF
.	TRBV19	CASSPADELNQPQHF
.	TRBV7-3	CASSLGSGHGYTF